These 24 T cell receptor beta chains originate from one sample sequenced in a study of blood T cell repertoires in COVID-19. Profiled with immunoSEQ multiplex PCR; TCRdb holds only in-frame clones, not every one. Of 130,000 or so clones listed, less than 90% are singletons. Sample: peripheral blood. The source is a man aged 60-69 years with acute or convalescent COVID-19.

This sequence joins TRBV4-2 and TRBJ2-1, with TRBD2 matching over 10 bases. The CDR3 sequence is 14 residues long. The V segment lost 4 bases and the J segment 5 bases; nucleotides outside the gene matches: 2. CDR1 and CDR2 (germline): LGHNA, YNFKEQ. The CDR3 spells CASSRAGGNNEQFF. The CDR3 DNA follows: TGTGCCAGCAGCCGAGCGGGAGGGAACAATGAGCAGTTCTTC.

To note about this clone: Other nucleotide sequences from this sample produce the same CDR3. CDR3: CASSLEGVGEQYF. CDR3 DNA sequence: TGCGCCAGCAGCTTGGAAGGGGTCGGCGAGCAGTACTTC. The genes are TRBV5-1 and TRBJ2-7; perhaps TRBD1 as D (5 bases). Germline V gives CDR1 SGHRS, CDR2 YFSETQ. This CDR3 has 13 residues. V shed 0 bases and J shed 6 bases, with 10 bases lying between them.

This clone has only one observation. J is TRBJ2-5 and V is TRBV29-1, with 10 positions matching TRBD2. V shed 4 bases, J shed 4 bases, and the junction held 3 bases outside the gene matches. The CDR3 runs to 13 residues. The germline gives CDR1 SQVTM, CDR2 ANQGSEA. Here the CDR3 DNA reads TGCAGCGTTGCGGCTAGCGGGGGAGAGACCCAGTACTTC. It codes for CSVAASGGETQYF.

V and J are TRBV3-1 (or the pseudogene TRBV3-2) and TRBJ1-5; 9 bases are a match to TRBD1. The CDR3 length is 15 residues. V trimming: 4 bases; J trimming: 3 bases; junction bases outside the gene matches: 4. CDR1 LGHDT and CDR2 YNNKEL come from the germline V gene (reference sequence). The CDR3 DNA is TGTGCCAGCAGCCCGACAGGGGGTGACAATCAGCCCCAGCATTTT. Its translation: CASSPTGGDNQPQHF.

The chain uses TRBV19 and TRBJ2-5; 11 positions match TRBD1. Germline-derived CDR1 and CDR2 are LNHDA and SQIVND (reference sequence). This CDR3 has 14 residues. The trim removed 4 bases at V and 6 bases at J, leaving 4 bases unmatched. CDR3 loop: CASSRTGGRKTQYF. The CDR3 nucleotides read TGTGCCAGTAGTAGGACAGGGGGCCGAAAGACCCAGTACTTC.

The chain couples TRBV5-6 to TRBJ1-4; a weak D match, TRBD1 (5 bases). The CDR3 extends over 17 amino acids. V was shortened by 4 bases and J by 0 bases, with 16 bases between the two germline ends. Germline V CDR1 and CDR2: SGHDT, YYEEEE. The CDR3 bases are TGTGCCAGCAGCCCCTGGCAGGGATTGCCAACTAATGAAAAACTGTTTTTT. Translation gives CASSPWQGLPTNEKLFF.

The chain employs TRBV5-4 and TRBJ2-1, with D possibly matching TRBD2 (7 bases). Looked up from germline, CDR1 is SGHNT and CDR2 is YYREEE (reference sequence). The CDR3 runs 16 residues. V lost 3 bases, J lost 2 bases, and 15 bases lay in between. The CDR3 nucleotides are TGTGCCAGCAGCTCCCAAGCCGGGGGGCCCTACAATGAGCAGTTCTTC. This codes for CASSSQAGGPYNEQFF.

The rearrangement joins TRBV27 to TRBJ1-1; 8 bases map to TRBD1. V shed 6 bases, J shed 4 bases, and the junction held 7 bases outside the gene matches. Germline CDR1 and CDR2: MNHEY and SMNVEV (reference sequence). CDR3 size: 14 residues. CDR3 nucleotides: TGTGCCAGCAGATCCGGACAGGGAAGCACTGAAGCTTTCTTT. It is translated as CASRSGQGSTEAFF.

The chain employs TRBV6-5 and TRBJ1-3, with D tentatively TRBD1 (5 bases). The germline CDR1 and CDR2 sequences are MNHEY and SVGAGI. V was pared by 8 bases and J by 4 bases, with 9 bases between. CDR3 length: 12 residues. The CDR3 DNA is TGTGCCAGCGGTACAGGAGGAAACACCATATATTTT. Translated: CASGTGGNTIYF.

The DNA for the CDR3 is TGTGCCAGCATGGGCAGGCCCTCCTACGAGCAGTACTTC. This encodes CASMGRPSYEQYF. J is TRBJ2-7 and V is TRBV27; D is ambiguous. The V gene's germline CDR1 is MNHEY and CDR2 SMNVEV (reference sequence). V lost 7 bases and J lost 0, with 10 bases in between. The CDR3 totals 13 residues.

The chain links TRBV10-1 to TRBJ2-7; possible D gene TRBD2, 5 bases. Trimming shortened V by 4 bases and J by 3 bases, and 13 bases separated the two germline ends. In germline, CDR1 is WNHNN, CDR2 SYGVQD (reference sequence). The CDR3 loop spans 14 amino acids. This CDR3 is CASSVFSRGYEQYF. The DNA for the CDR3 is TGCGCCAGCAGTGTATTCAGCCGGGGCTACGAGCAGTACTTC.

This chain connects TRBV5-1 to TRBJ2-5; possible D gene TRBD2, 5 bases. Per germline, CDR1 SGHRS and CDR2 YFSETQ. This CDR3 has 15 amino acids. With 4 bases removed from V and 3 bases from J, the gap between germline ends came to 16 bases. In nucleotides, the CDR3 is TGCGCCAGCAGCCCCCACCGCTGGCGGGAAGAGACCCAGTACTTC. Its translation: CASSPHRWREETQYF.

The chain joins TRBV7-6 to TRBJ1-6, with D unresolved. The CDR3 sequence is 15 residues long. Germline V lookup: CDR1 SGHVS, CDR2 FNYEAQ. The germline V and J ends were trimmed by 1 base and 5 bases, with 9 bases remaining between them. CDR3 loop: CASSLGARDNSPLHF. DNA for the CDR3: TGTGCCAGCAGCTTAGGAGCCCGGGATAATTCACCCCTCCACTTT. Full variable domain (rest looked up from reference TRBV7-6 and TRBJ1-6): GAGVSQSPRYKVTKRGQDVALRCDPISGHVSLYWYRQALGQGPEFLTYFNYEAQQDKSGLPNDRFSAERPEGSISTLTIQRTEQRDSAMYRCASSLGARDNSPLHFGNGTRLTVT.

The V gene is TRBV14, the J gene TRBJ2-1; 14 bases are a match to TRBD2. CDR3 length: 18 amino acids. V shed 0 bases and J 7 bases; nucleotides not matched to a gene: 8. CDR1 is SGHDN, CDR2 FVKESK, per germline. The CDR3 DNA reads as TGTGCCAGCAGCCAAGATTTTGGACTAGCGGGAGGTCGTAATGAGCAGTTCTTC. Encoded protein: CASSQDFGLAGGRNEQFF.

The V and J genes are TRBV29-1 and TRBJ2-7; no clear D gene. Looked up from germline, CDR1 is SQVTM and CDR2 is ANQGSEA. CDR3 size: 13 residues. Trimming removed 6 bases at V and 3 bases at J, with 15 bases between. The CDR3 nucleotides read TGCAGCGTCCGAGGTGCAGCACTCTACGAGCAGTACTTC. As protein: CSVRGAALYEQYF.

CDR3 residues: CASSADRGRNYGYTF. As DNA, the CDR3 is TGCGCCAGCAGCGCCGACAGGGGACGGAACTATGGCTACACCTTC. This rearrangement joins TRBV5-1 to TRBJ1-2; 8 nucleotides align to TRBD1. Germline trimming cut 4 bases from V and 2 bases from J; bases unmatched to any gene: 7. The germline V gene has CDR1 SGHRS and CDR2 YFSETQ. This CDR3 is 15 amino acids long.

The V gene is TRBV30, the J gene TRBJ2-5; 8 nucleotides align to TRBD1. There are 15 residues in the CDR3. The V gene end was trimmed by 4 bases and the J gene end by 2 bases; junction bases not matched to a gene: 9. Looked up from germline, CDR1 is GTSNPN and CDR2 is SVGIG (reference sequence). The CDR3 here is CAWTQGAILQETQYF. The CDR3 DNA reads TGTGCCTGGACCCAGGGGGCTATACTACAAGAGACCCAGTACTTC.

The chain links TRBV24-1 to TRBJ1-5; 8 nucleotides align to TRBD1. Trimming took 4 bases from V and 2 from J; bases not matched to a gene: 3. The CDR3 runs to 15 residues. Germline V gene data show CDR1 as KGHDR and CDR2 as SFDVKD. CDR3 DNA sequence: TGTGCCACCAGTGAGACAGGGGAGGGCAATCAGCCCCAGCATTTT. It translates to CATSETGEGNQPQHF.

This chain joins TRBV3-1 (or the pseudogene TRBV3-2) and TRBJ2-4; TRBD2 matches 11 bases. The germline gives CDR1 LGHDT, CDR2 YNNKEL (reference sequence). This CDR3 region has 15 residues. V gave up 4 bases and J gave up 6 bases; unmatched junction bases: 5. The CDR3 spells CASSPLAGGGNIQYF. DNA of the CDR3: TGTGCCAGCAGCCCATTAGCGGGAGGGGGAAACATTCAGTACTTC.

As DNA, the CDR3 is TGCGCCAGCAGCTTGGACCCGGGACTAGCGGCCACCGGGGAGCTGTTTTTT. Translating it yields CASSLDPGLAATGELFF. V and J are TRBV5-1 and TRBJ2-2, with 11 bases fitting TRBD2. J gave up 4 bases and V 0 bases, and 5 bases lay outside the gene matches. The CDR3 has 17 residues. Germline values: CDR1 SGHRS, CDR2 YFSETQ.

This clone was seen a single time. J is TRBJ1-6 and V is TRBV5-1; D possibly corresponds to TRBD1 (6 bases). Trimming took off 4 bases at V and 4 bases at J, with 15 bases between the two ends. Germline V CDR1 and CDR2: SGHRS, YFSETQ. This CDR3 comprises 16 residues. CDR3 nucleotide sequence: TGCGCCAGCAGCAGGGAGGGAACAGGGTATAATTCACCCCTCCACTTT. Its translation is CASSREGTGYNSPLHF.

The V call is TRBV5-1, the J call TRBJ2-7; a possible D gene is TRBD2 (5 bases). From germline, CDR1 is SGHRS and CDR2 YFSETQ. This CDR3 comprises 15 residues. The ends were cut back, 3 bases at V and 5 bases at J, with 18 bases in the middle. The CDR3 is CASSWEQVSRNEQYF. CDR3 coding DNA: TGCGCCAGCAGCTGGGAGCAGGTTTCTAGGAACGAGCAGTACTTC.

CDR3 amino acids: CASSDPGLGVNEQFF. The CDR3 DNA follows: TGTGCCAGCAGTGATCCGGGACTGGGGGTCAATGAGCAGTTCTTC. The gene calls are TRBV6-4 and TRBJ2-1; D possibly corresponds to TRBD2 (6 bases). This CDR3 is built from 15 residues. Trimming pared 3 bases from V and 6 bases from J, leaving 15 bases between. Looked up from germline, CDR1 is MRHNA and CDR2 is SNTAGT.

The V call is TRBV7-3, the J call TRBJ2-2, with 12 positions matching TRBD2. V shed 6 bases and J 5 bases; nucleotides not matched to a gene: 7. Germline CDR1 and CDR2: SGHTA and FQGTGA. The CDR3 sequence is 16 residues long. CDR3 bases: TGTGCCAGCAGACCCGGGACTAGCGGGTTGACCGGGGAGCTGTTTTTT. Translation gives CASRPGTSGLTGELFF.